The 12 T cell receptor beta chains reported below all come from one sample, sequenced in a study of blood T cell repertoires in COVID-19. Here immunoSEQ multiplex PCR was the method, and the copy in TCRdb shows in-frame clones only, minus some. The repertoire consists of hundreds of thousands of clones, with approximately 90% occurring once and the leading ten covering 0.87%. The material sequenced was PBMCs or T cells enriched from blood (not recorded which). The receptors were sampled from a man aged 45-60 years who had been exposed to COVID-19.

The gene calls are TRBV30 and TRBJ1-2; no clear D gene. The CDR3 runs to 13 residues. Trimming took 0 bases from V and 8 from J, leaving 13 bases between them. Germline V CDR1 and CDR2: GTSNPN, SVGIG (reference sequence). The CDR3 protein is CAWSVDFRRGYTF. The CDR3 DNA follows: TGTGCCTGGAGTGTAGACTTTCGAAGGGGCTACACCTTC.

This chain uses TRBV7-9 with TRBJ1-5; 9 bases are a match to TRBD1. Germline CDR1 is SEHNR and CDR2 is FQNEAQ (reference sequence). The CDR3 contains 15 residues. With 5 bases clipped from V and 5 bases from J, the junction kept 7 bases outside the gene matches. Here the CDR3 reads CASSQGTGTDQPQHF. CDR3 sequence (DNA): TGTGCCAGCAGCCAGGGGACAGGGACGGATCAGCCCCAGCATTTT.

V and J are TRBV5-1 and TRBJ2-2, with TRBD1 matching over 7 bases. Germline V gene lookup returns CDR1 SGHRS and CDR2 YFSETQ. Losses at the gene ends were 1 base for V and 4 bases for J; bases not matched to a gene: 7. The CDR3 loop spans 16 amino acids. The CDR3 reads CASSLKTGPVTGELFF. In nucleotides, the CDR3 is TGCGCCAGCAGCTTGAAGACAGGGCCGGTCACCGGGGAGCTGTTTTTT.

The rearrangement uses TRBV5-1 and TRBJ1-1; TRBD1 aligns across 9 bases. Germline V CDR1 and CDR2: SGHRS, YFSETQ. Unmatched junction bases numbered 10, after V lost 0 bases and J lost 10 bases. There are 15 residues in the CDR3. The chain's CDR3 is CASSLETYRGRRAFF. The DNA for the CDR3 is TGCGCCAGCAGCTTGGAAACCTACAGGGGGCGGAGAGCTTTCTTT. Together with reference TRBV5-1 and TRBJ1-1, the CDR3 gives the full variable domain: KAGVTQTPRYLIKTRGQQVTLSCSPISGHRSVSWYQQTPGQGLQFLFEYFSETQRNKGNFPGRFSGRQFSNSRSEMNVSTLELGDSALYLCASSLETYRGRRAFFGQGTRLTVV.

This rearrangement joins TRBV30 to TRBJ1-6; D unclear. Germline loops: CDR1 GTSNPN, CDR2 SVGIG (reference sequence). This CDR3 is built from 14 residues. As DNA, the CDR3 is TGTGCTTTCGCCGGGTGGCAGAACAATTCACCCCTCCACTTT. It encodes CAFAGWQNNSPLHF.

For the CDR3, the DNA is TGCGCCAGCACCCCAGGACAGGGGTCTTCACCCCTCCACTTT. Translation gives CASTPGQGSSPLHF. This sequence joins TRBV5-1 and TRBJ1-6; TRBD1 agrees at 9 bases. The CDR3 totals 14 residues. V shed 6 bases, J shed 9 bases, and the junction held 7 bases outside the gene matches. Germline V lookup: CDR1 SGHRS, CDR2 YFSETQ.

The chain links TRBV27 to TRBJ2-3; TRBD2 matches 11 bases. The CDR3 runs 17 residues. CDR1 is MNHEY and CDR2 is SMNVEV in the germline V gene (reference sequence). Unmatched junction bases numbered 9, after V lost 5 bases and J lost 2 bases. In DNA, the CDR3 is TGTGCCAGCAGTCCGGGACTAGCGGAACTTTCCACAGATACGCAGTATTTT. Translated: CASSPGLAELSTDTQYF.

The chain is built from TRBV5-4 and TRBJ2-1, with unresolved D. Trimming stripped 0 bases from V and 9 bases from J, with 10 bases between. CDR1 is SGHNT and CDR2 is YYREEE in the germline V gene (reference sequence). CDR3 length equals 13 residues. This CDR3 is CASSLDYSGEQFF. Written as DNA, the CDR3 is TGTGCCAGCAGCTTGGACTATAGTGGTGAGCAGTTCTTC.

Notes on this clone: The junction and the germline gene differ at one end; a read error may be behind it. This chain links TRBV7-7 with TRBJ2-5, with D tentatively TRBD2 (6 bases). CDR3 length equals 14 residues. Germline V CDR1 and CDR2: SSHAT, FNYEAQ (reference sequence). The CDR3 DNA is TGTGCTAGCAGCCTTAGCCGGGACTTGGAGACCCAGTACTTC. Its translation is CASSLSRDLETQYF.

The chain employs TRBV2 and TRBJ2-5; possibly TRBD1 for D (6 bases). Trimming took off 5 bases at V and 2 bases at J, with 12 bases between the two ends. Germline-derived CDR1 and CDR2 are SNHLY and FYNNEI. The CDR3 loop spans 14 amino acids. CDR3 loop: CASSSWDTQETQYF. The CDR3 region has the DNA TGTGCCAGCAGTTCCTGGGACACACAAGAGACCCAGTACTTC.

This chain uses TRBV6-4 with TRBJ2-5, with D tentatively TRBD1 (5 bases). The CDR3 has 17 amino acids. Germline-derived CDR1 and CDR2 are MRHNA and SNTAGT. V lost 2 bases to trimming and J lost 5 bases, with 21 bases between them. The CDR3 is CASSDGLDKGGWETQYF. CDR3 bases: TGTGCCAGCAGTGACGGATTGGACAAGGGTGGTTGGGAGACCCAGTACTTC.

J is TRBJ2-1 and V is TRBV7-3; 8 bases fit TRBD1. Germline CDR1 SGHTA, CDR2 FQGTGA. The CDR3 runs to 15 residues. V was pared by 5 bases and J by 8 bases, with 11 bases of the junction left unmatched. Here the CDR3 reads CASSLRDRGLHEQFF. The CDR3 coding sequence is TGTGCCAGCAGCCTGCGCGACAGGGGTTTGCATGAGCAGTTCTTC.